This TCR beta chain was sequenced in a study of T cell changes during pregnancy in multiple sclerosis. Germline loops: CDR1 SGHTA, CDR2 FQGNSA. Trimming at V came to 3 bases and at J to 5 bases, leaving 5 bases not matched to a gene. The CDR3 runs to 14 residues. Measured with immunoSEQ multiplex PCR; TCRdb has only the in-frame clones, and not every one. The sample includes around 24,000 clones, around nine tenths of them seen just once. The chain uses TRBV7-2 and TRBJ2-7; 9 bases agree with TRBD2. The material sequenced was CD8+ T cells from peripheral blood mononuclear cells, taken in the first trimester of pregnancy. The TCR comes from a female donor in good health, enrolled as a control in a pregnancy study. CDR3: CASSLMAGGNEQYF. The CDR3, as DNA: TGTGCCAGCAGCTTGATGGCGGGAGGGAACGAGCAGTACTTC.